This TCR beta chain comes out of a study of blood T cell repertoires in COVID-19 (dated by TCRdb to 2018 to 2021). General notes on the study: Collaborator samples came from the United States, Italy and Spain and covered acute and convalescent phases of COVID-19. The material from the prospective study consisted of cDNA or gDNA derived from T cells, B-cell-depleted T cells, or PBMCs. Deeply sampled blood TCRbeta repertoires from subjects exposed to, actively infected with, or recovered from COVID-19 were included in the dataset. A freely available public database, intended as a resource for researchers studying the immune response to SARS-CoV-2, is where the repertoires were released. The samples were drawn from two sources: the first 160 participants of the ongoing ImmuneRACE study, and about 1,300 subjects contributed by 6 global collaborators. The sample metadata nearly always contained a de-identified subject ID, COVID-19 status, age in years and sex. Where HLA class I and class II types were available, the types were taken from metadata supplied by the sample provider, not from assay-based typing. Study-wide findings and limitations: The amount of clinical and demographic metadata varied by source and participant and was provided uncurated.

With respect to this clone: What antigen it recognizes has not been identified. Base qualities are missing; no much larger clone stands one base away.

Collaborating institutions collected whole blood in K2EDTA tubes following their own protocols. Collaborator samples were shipped for TCRbeta analysis as frozen whole blood, isolated PBMCs, or DNA extracted from either sample type. From V the trimming removes 3 bases and from J it removes 4 bases, while the gene matches leave 4 bases of the junction unaccounted for. CDR1 and CDR2 are read off the germline V gene (reference sequence) as LNHDA and SQIVND. The CDR3 covers 15 residues, taking in both the cysteine and the phenylalanine. Kept here is only the CDR3 DNA, which spans 45 bases and is read in frame from base 1. TCRbeta CDR3 regions were amplified from genomic DNA using the immunoSEQ Assay, a bias-controlled multiplex PCR. The study's own analysis went as follows. The number of nucleated cells in each sample was estimated from the amplification of reference gene primers within the assay. To quantify the absolute abundance of each unique TCRbeta CDR3 rearrangement, sequence reads were collapsed and filtered. For each sample, productive Simpson clonality was calculated by taking the square root of Simpson's diversity index across productive rearrangements. TCRdb's version of the immuneACCESS table is confined to in-frame rearrangements and falls short of the full clone set. An unresolved V gene accounts for under half of the shortfall where checked; the remainder is of unknown origin. V and J calls and clone size come straight from that table; D and trimming were deduced from the DNA. The table for this sample lists fewer than 250,000 clones; approximately 91% of them were counted only once. The top ten clones comprise around 1.1% of the sample.

The chain joins TRBV19 to TRBJ1-4; 8 central bases correspond to TRBD1. The sequencing sample was made of peripheral blood. The receptor was derived from a man aged 30 to 39 with acute or convalescent COVID-19. The CDR3 has the sequence CASSIVDRGNEKLFF. The nucleotides read TGTGCCAGTAGTATCGTCGACAGGGGTAATGAAAAACTGTTTTTT. With the portions outside the CDR3 filled from the reference TRBV19 and TRBJ1-4 genes, the complete variable region becomes DGGITQSPKYLFRKEGQNVTLSCEQNLNHDAMYWYRQDPGQGLRLIYYSQIVNDFQKGDIAEGYSVSREKKESFPLTVTSAQKNPTAFYLCASSIVDRGNEKLFFGSGTQLSVL.